The 22 T cell receptor beta chains listed next were all sequenced from one sample in a study of control samples from healthy donors and cancer patients. Using immunoSEQ multiplex PCR, the repertoire was profiled, and TCRdb retains in-frame clones only, with some absent. The table shows roughly 55,000 clones, with approximately 92% occurring only once. Material for sequencing was PBMCs. These receptors all stem from a man in his forties with colorectal cancer.

The chain links TRBV9 to TRBJ1-3; D not resolved. V was trimmed by 3 bases and J by 0 bases, leaving 7 bases between them. Germline V gene lookup returns CDR1 SGDLS and CDR2 YYNGEE. The CDR3 is made up of 14 amino acids. DNA for the CDR3: TGTGCCAGCAGCGAGTTTCGCTCTGGAAACACCATATATTTT. It is translated as CASSEFRSGNTIYF.

This chain connects TRBV2 to TRBJ1-1; 10 bases align to TRBD1. The CDR3 consists of 14 residues. The V segment lost 6 bases and the J segment 4 bases; nucleotides outside the gene matches: 5. Per the germline V gene, CDR1 is SNHLY and CDR2 is FYNNEI. CDR3 sequence reads: CASSRTGGGTEAFF. For the CDR3, the DNA is TGTGCCAGCAGCCGGACAGGGGGAGGCACTGAAGCTTTCTTT.

The V and J genes are TRBV4-1 and TRBJ2-7; perhaps TRBD2 as D (6 bases). Germline values: CDR1 MGHRA, CDR2 YSYEKL. The CDR3 has 14 amino acids. V was shortened by 2 bases and J by 6 bases, with 14 bases between the two germline ends. The CDR3 coding sequence is TGCGCCAGCAGCCAAAGAGTAGGGGAGGTCGAGCAGTACTTC. It codes for CASSQRVGEVEQYF.

The rearrangement links TRBV10-2 to TRBJ2-4; D ambiguous. Germline V gene lookup returns CDR1 WSHSY and CDR2 SAAADI. The CDR3 consists of 15 residues. Trimming removed 6 bases from V and 0 bases from J, with 12 bases in between. CDR3 in DNA: TGCGCCAGCAGCGAAGGGTGGGGAGCCAAAAACATTCAGTACTTC. This encodes CASSEGWGAKNIQYF.

DNA of the CDR3: TGCAGCGTTAAGGGGGCCGCTGAAGCTTTCTTT. Amino acids: CSVKGAAEAFF. The genes are TRBV29-1 and TRBJ1-1, with 7 bases matching TRBD1. CDR3 length: 11 residues. The trim removed 5 bases at V and 6 bases at J, leaving 3 bases unmatched. The germline V gene has CDR1 SQVTM and CDR2 ANQGSEA.

Only one count was recorded for this clone. This chain joins TRBV5-4 and TRBJ2-5; D possibly corresponds to TRBD2 (6 bases). Germline CDR1 and CDR2: SGHNT and YYREEE (reference sequence). The CDR3 runs to 12 residues. V was clipped by 2 bases and J by 5 bases, with 7 bases between them. DNA for the CDR3: TGTGCCAGCAGCTTCGGAGGGGAGACCCAGTACTTC. Translation gives CASSFGGETQYF.

V gene TRBV29-1 combines with J gene TRBJ2-3, with 7 bases identical to TRBD1. CDR3 size: 14 residues. After removal of 6 bases from V and 2 bases from J, the junction contained 8 bases not matched to a gene. Germline-derived CDR1 and CDR2 are SQVTM and ANQGSEA. The chain's CDR3 is CSVSRGSPTDTQYF. The CDR3 DNA is TGCAGCGTCTCCAGGGGGAGCCCCACAGATACGCAGTATTTT.

This chain links TRBV15 with TRBJ2-5; TRBD1 matches 9 bases. CDR1 is LNHNV and CDR2 is YYDKDF in the germline V gene (reference sequence). The length of the CDR3 is 15 residues. The J segment lost 4 bases and the V segment lost 1 base, leaving 4 bases of the junction unmatched. CDR3 sequence: CATSRVTGGRETQYF. CDR3 nucleotide sequence: TGTGCCACCAGCAGAGTTACAGGGGGCAGAGAGACCCAGTACTTC.

This chain connects TRBV3-1 (or the pseudogene TRBV3-2) to TRBJ1-1; D not resolved. This CDR3 region has 15 residues. The V and J ends lost 2 bases and 0 bases respectively, with 10 bases between them. Per germline, CDR1 LGHDT and CDR2 YNNKEL (reference sequence). As DNA, the CDR3 is TGTGCCAGCAGCCAAAGTCGGGCCATGAACACTGAAGCTTTCTTT. It codes for CASSQSRAMNTEAFF.

The chain recombines TRBV7-2 with TRBJ1-1, with 8 nucleotides matching TRBD1. The V gene end was trimmed by 5 bases and the J gene end by 3 bases; junction bases not matched to a gene: 8. The CDR3 covers 15 residues. Germline CDR1 SGHTA, CDR2 FQGNSA. CDR3 residues: CASSLGQGRHTEAFF. The CDR3 DNA reads TGTGCCAGCAGCCTCGGACAGGGACGACACACTGAAGCTTTCTTT.

The CDR3 sequence is CASSSARGHTYEQYF. DNA for the CDR3: TGTGCCAGCAGCTCCGCTCGAGGGCACACCTACGAGCAGTACTTC. The V call is TRBV11-2, the J call TRBJ2-7; TRBD2 might be the D (5 bases). This CDR3 comprises 15 residues. V was cut by 4 bases and J by 2 bases, with 15 bases left in between. Per germline, CDR1 SGHAT and CDR2 FQNNGV. The full variable domain, its missing parts supplied by reference TRBV11-2 and TRBJ2-7, is EAGVAQSPRYKIIEKRQSVAFWCNPISGHATLYWYQQILGQGPKLLIQFQNNGVVDDSQLPKDRFSAERLKGVDSTLKIQPAKLEDSAVYLCASSSARGHTYEQYFGPGTRLTVT.

V gene TRBV15 combines with J gene TRBJ2-2; 7 bases are a match to TRBD2. CDR3 length: 15 amino acids. After removal of 5 bases from V and 0 bases from J, the junction contained 3 bases not matched to a gene. CDR1 is LNHNV, CDR2 YYDKDF, per germline (reference sequence). CDR3 sequence (DNA): TGTGCCACCAGCCGGGGGACTACGAACACCGGGGAGCTGTTTTTT. This encodes CATSRGTTNTGELFF. The full variable domain, completed using reference TRBV15 and TRBJ2-2, is DAMVIQNPRYQVTQFGKPVTLSCSQTLNHNVMYWYQQKSSQAPKLLFHYYDKDFNNEADTPDNFQSRRPNTSFCFLDIRSPGLGDTAMYLCATSRGTTNTGELFFGEGSRLTVL.

V usage is TRBV7-9 and J usage is TRBJ2-7, with D unresolved. Germline loops: CDR1 SEHNR, CDR2 FQNEAQ (reference sequence). This CDR3 comprises 14 residues. Trimming shortened V by 5 bases and J by 5 bases, and 16 bases separated the two germline ends. DNA for the CDR3: TGTGCCAGCAGCCCGGGTTTGCAGAAGCACGAGCAGTACTTC. Translation: CASSPGLQKHEQYF. Together with reference TRBV7-9 and TRBJ2-7, the CDR3 gives the full variable domain: DTGVSQNPRHKITKRGQNVTFRCDPISEHNRLYWYRQTLGQGPEFLTYFQNEAQLEKSRLLSDRFSAERPKGSFSTLEIQRTEQGDSAMYLCASSPGLQKHEQYFGPGTRLTVT.

This chain links TRBV19 with TRBJ1-4, with 10 bases lining up with TRBD1. Trimming removed 4 bases from V and 0 bases from J; junction bases left unmatched: 8. This CDR3 is 18 amino acids long. Per the germline V gene, CDR1 is LNHDA and CDR2 is SQIVND (reference sequence). CDR3 region: CASSRDRGTPSTNEKLFF. In DNA, the CDR3 is TGTGCCAGTAGTAGGGACAGGGGCACTCCATCAACTAATGAAAAACTGTTTTTT. The full variable domain, in which reference TRBV19 and TRBJ1-4 provide the parts outside the CDR3, is DGGITQSPKYLFRKEGQNVTLSCEQNLNHDAMYWYRQDPGQGLRLIYYSQIVNDFQKGDIAEGYSVSREKKESFPLTVTSAQKNPTAFYLCASSRDRGTPSTNEKLFFGSGTQLSVL.

The chain is built from TRBV6-5 and TRBJ2-1, with D perhaps TRBD1 (6 bases). Trimming left V 8 bases short and J 6 bases short, with 17 bases between. Germline V CDR1 and CDR2: MNHEY, SVGAGI. The CDR3 loop spans 14 amino acids. The CDR3 nucleotides are TGTGCCAGCGGGGGACACCCTTGGGGCAATGAGCAGTTCTTC. As protein: CASGGHPWGNEQFF.

CDR3 sequence (DNA): TGTGCCAGCAGCCCCCTTATCCCGGGACAGGGAAACCAGTACTTC. Protein product: CASSPLIPGQGNQYF. The V and J genes are TRBV3-1 (or the pseudogene TRBV3-2) and TRBJ2-5, with TRBD1 identical over 9 bases. Unmatched junction bases numbered 13, after V lost 4 bases and J lost 10 bases. The CDR3 runs 15 residues. Germline CDR1 LGHDT, CDR2 YNNKEL (reference sequence).

CDR3 nucleotides: TGCGCCAGCAGTGACAGGCGGAGCAATCAGCCCCAGCATTTT. This encodes CASSDRRSNQPQHF. The rearrangement links TRBV10-1 to TRBJ1-5; D not resolved. Germline assignment: CDR1 WNHNN and CDR2 SYGVQD (reference sequence). Trimming cost V 3 bases and J 1 base, with 7 bases left between them. The CDR3 spans 14 residues.

This clone was seen more than once but under ten times. The rearrangement uses TRBV3-1 (or the pseudogene TRBV3-2) and TRBJ1-1; a weak D match, TRBD1 (6 bases). Germline lookup yields CDR1 LGHDT and CDR2 YNNKEL (reference sequence). V was pared by 5 bases and J by 3 bases, with 10 bases between. This CDR3 comprises 13 residues. The CDR3 nucleotides are TGTGCCAGCAGCTACGGACAGTACACTGAAGCTTTCTTT. Its translation is CASSYGQYTEAFF.

The CDR3 is CASSLTGNGYTF. The CDR3 DNA is TGTGCCAGCAGTCTGACAGGGAATGGCTACACCTTC. J is TRBJ1-2 and V is TRBV13, with TRBD1 matching 7 bases. Germline-derived CDR1 and CDR2 are PRHDT and FYEKMQ (reference sequence). The J segment lost 6 bases and the V segment lost 6 bases, leaving 4 bases of the junction unmatched. The CDR3 has 12 amino acids.

The chain employs TRBV27 and TRBJ1-1, with D perhaps TRBD1 (5 bases). This CDR3 contains 13 residues. Trimming stripped 6 bases from V and 0 bases from J, with 8 bases between. Germline V lookup: CDR1 MNHEY, CDR2 SMNVEV (reference sequence). The CDR3 nucleotides are TGTGCCAGCAGGCTGACAGTGAACACTGAAGCTTTCTTT. It codes for CASRLTVNTEAFF.

J is TRBJ2-1 and V is TRBV4-1; D gene unclear. Trimming removed 3 bases from V and 8 bases from J, with 17 bases in between. Germline V gene data show CDR1 as MGHRA and CDR2 as YSYEKL. This CDR3 has 15 amino acids. The CDR3 protein is CASSQIFGVPDEQFF. CDR3 in DNA: TGCGCCAGCAGCCAGATTTTTGGTGTTCCGGATGAGCAGTTCTTC.

The V gene is TRBV5-4, the J gene TRBJ1-1, with no clear D. Germline V gives CDR1 SGHNT, CDR2 YYREEE (reference sequence). The length of the CDR3 is 14 residues. Trimming removed 4 bases from V and 6 bases from J, with 16 bases in between. The CDR3 DNA reads TGTGCCAGCAGCCCAAGAGGCGGTCGAGCTGAAGCTTTCTTT. Translation gives CASSPRGGRAEAFF.